This entry lists 16 T cell receptor beta chains sequenced from one sample in a study of cytomegalovirus exposure and HLA in healthy donors. PCR primers comprised 60 Vbeta and 13 Jbeta primers. Sequencing used immunoSEQ multiplex PCR; TCRdb keeps in-frame clones, though not all of them. The sample lists some 170,000 clones, 77% occurring once. Specimen: PBMCs. These receptors were collected from a woman in her sixties in good health and CMV-seropositive.

V and J are TRBV6-5 and TRBJ1-1, with D maybe TRBD1 (6 bases). The germline V gene encodes CDR1 MNHEY and CDR2 SVGAGI. The CDR3 consists of 15 residues. V was cut by 1 base and J by 5 bases, with 14 bases left in between. The CDR3 nucleotides are TGTGCCAGCAGTTACTGGGCAGGGGAAGGGACTGAAGCTTTCTTT. It yields the protein CASSYWAGEGTEAFF.

The V call is TRBV6-5, the J call TRBJ1-1; D not certain. Trimming shortened V by 5 bases and J by 10 bases, and 17 bases separated the two germline ends. This CDR3 region has 13 residues. Germline CDR1 reads MNHEY; CDR2 reads SVGAGI. The CDR3 nucleotides read TGTGCCAGCAGTGAGCATACGATGAGCGGAGCTTTCTTT. Its protein product is CASSEHTMSGAFF.

This clone has just a few counts. J is TRBJ1-4 and V is TRBV7-8; D unclear. The V and J ends lost 1 base and 11 bases respectively, with 17 bases between them. The CDR3 covers 15 residues. The germline V gene encodes CDR1 SGHVS and CDR2 FQNEAQ. As DNA, the CDR3 is TGTGCCAGCAGCTTAGTACGGGAAGGCCGGTCTAAACTGTTTTTT. As protein: CASSLVREGRSKLFF.

This chain connects TRBV5-1 to TRBJ1-1, with D tentatively TRBD1 (6 bases). V dropped 4 bases and J dropped 7 bases, with 11 bases sitting between them. This CDR3 is built from 12 residues. Per the germline V gene, CDR1 is SGHRS and CDR2 is YFSETQ. The chain's CDR3 is CASSIEGDEAFF. CDR3 DNA sequence: TGCGCCAGCAGCATAGAGGGGGATGAAGCTTTCTTT.

The chain couples TRBV7-9 to TRBJ1-2, with 8 bases that match TRBD1. V was clipped by 2 bases and J by 3 bases; unmatched bases: 11. CDR1 is SEHNR, CDR2 FQNEAQ, per germline (reference sequence). The CDR3 length is 17 residues. The CDR3 region is CASSLSRGQALDYGYTF. Here the CDR3 DNA reads TGTGCCAGCAGCTTAAGCCGGGGACAGGCCCTCGACTATGGCTACACCTTC.

The V and J genes are TRBV7-9 and TRBJ1-5; D is perhaps TRBD1 (5 bases). Germline CDR1 is SEHNR and CDR2 is FQNEAQ (reference sequence). The CDR3 runs to 13 residues. Trimming shortened V by 1 base and J by 8 bases, and 9 bases separated the two germline ends. The CDR3 nucleotides are TGTGCCAGCAGCTTAGGGGCGGGGGAGCCCCAGCATTTT. Its protein product is CASSLGAGEPQHF.

With regard to this clone: At one end, the junction sequence differs from germline, possibly due to a read error. CDR3 in DNA: TGTGCCAGCAGGAAGGATAGGGGGAACAAAAACAGTCAGTACTTC. Its translation is CASRKDRGNKNSQYF. The chain carries TRBV6-5 and TRBJ2-4; possibly TRBD1 for D (6 bases). CDR1 is MNHEY, CDR2 SVGAGI, per germline. There are 15 residues in the CDR3.

The chain couples TRBV18 to TRBJ2-4; D might be TRBD1 (5 bases). V gave up 1 base and J gave up 0 bases, with 13 bases separating them. CDR3 size: 17 residues. From germline, CDR1 is KGHSH and CDR2 LQKENI. For the CDR3, the DNA is TGTGCCAGCTCACCACTGTCAGGGAAAGTAGCCAAAAACATTCAGTACTTC. This sequence encodes CASSPLSGKVAKNIQYF.

To note about this clone: Here the CDR3 omits its conserved ending phenylalanine or tryptophan, so a read error is the likely source. The limits of the CDR3 on the DNA are not certain, so only TCRdb's listed CDR3 is given. V gene TRBV30 combines with J gene TRBJ1-1; the D call of TRBD1 is as the table states it, not checked on the DNA. Counting both end residues, the CDR3 totals 13 amino acids. Per the germline V gene, CDR1 is GTSNPN and CDR2 is SVGIG (reference sequence). CDR3 loop: CAWSVRRGQPPLL.

The rearrangement uses TRBV28 and TRBJ2-7; D perhaps matches TRBD1 (6 bases). V lost 4 bases to trimming and J lost 0 bases, with 13 bases between them. CDR3 length equals 15 residues. CDR1 MDHEN and CDR2 SYDVKM come from the germline V gene. The CDR3 loop is CASSSLGQISYEQYF. CDR3 nucleotide sequence: TGTGCCAGCAGTTCCCTAGGACAGATCTCCTACGAGCAGTACTTC. The complete variable domain, with remaining parts taken from reference TRBV28 and TRBJ2-7, reads DVKVTQSSRYLVKRTGEKVFLECVQDMDHENMFWYRQDPGLGLRLIYFSYDVKMKEKGDIPEGYSVSREKKERFSLILESASTNQTSMYLCASSSLGQISYEQYFGPGTRLTVT.

This chain joins TRBV27 and TRBJ1-2; 7 bases map to TRBD1. The CDR3 length is 14 residues. Trimming took 7 bases from V and 1 from J; bases not matched to a gene: 6. The V gene's germline CDR1 is MNHEY and CDR2 SMNVEV (reference sequence). CDR3 sequence reads: CASKTGAHNYGYTF. The CDR3 bases are TGTGCCAGCAAAACAGGGGCTCATAACTATGGCTACACCTTC.

Details on this clone: The germline gene is not matched at one end of the junction; a read error may be the cause. The chain combines TRBV2 with TRBJ2-6; D perhaps matches TRBD1 (5 bases). This CDR3 has 14 residues. The germline CDR1 and CDR2 sequences are SNHLY and FYNNEI. The CDR3 region is CASSQIIGANGLTF. The CDR3 DNA follows: TGTGCCAGCAGTCAGATTATTGGGGCCAACGGCCTGACTTTC.

The chain joins TRBV28 to TRBJ2-5, with TRBD2 identical over 12 bases. CDR1 is MDHEN and CDR2 is SYDVKM in the germline V gene. With 5 bases clipped from V and 4 bases from J, the junction kept 8 bases outside the gene matches. The length of the CDR3 is 16 residues. CDR3 bases: TGTGCCAGCAGTCCACTGTCTAGCGGGGGGGCAGAGACCCAGTACTTC. Protein product: CASSPLSSGGAETQYF.

Comment on this clone: The same CDR3 arises from other DNA sequences in this sample as well. The chain is built from TRBV7-2 and TRBJ2-3; 10 nucleotides agree with TRBD2. This CDR3 has 16 residues. Germline V gene lookup returns CDR1 SGHTA and CDR2 FQGNSA. J was trimmed by 2 bases and V by 9 bases; bases with no gene match: 11. CDR3 residues: CASRLAGARYTDTQYF. CDR3 sequence (DNA): TGTGCCAGTAGGCTAGCGGGGGCCCGATACACAGATACGCAGTATTTT.

About this clone itself: Mismatch with germline at one junction end may stem from a read error. This same CDR3 is encoded by further DNA sequences in the sample. The genes are TRBV30 and TRBJ1-1, with TRBD1 matching 8 bases. Germline CDR1 GTSNPN, CDR2 SVGIG (reference sequence). The CDR3 loop spans 15 amino acids. The CDR3 region is CAWTGRLIMDTEAFF. CDR3 bases: TGCGCCTGGACAGGGAGGTTGATTATGGACACTGAAGCTTTCTTT.

This clone was detected only a few times. The chain carries TRBV27 and TRBJ1-5; D possibly corresponds to TRBD1 (6 bases). Deletions cut 5 bases from V and 4 bases from J, with 12 bases between. The length of the CDR3 is 14 residues. The germline V gene has CDR1 MNHEY and CDR2 SMNVEV (reference sequence). The CDR3 DNA sequence: TGTGCCAGCAGTGACAGGCCCTATAATCAGCCCCAGCATTTT. This encodes CASSDRPYNQPQHF.